This T cell receptor beta chain originates from a study of cytomegalovirus exposure and HLA in healthy donors. Study-level results: Most likely, a cluster of highly shared sequence variants arose as a sequencing artifact. The study reported that TCR beta sequences accurately predicted HLA-A and HLA-B alleles in most subjects. Published work reported that the classifier diagnosed cytomegalovirus status with high specificity and sensitivity.

As to this clone: The antigen is undetermined.

Use of 60 Vbeta and 13 Jbeta primers characterized the PCR. Data came from immunoSEQ multiplex PCR; TCRdb stores just in-frame clones and leaves some out. The table lists 150,000 to 200,000 clones, around 80% of them singletons. Germline V gene data show CDR1 as LNHNV and CDR2 as YYDKDF (reference sequence). Trimming stripped 3 bases from V and 5 bases from J, with 13 bases between. This CDR3 is 14 amino acids long. The chain is built from TRBV15 and TRBJ1-1; D perhaps matches TRBD1 (5 bases). This sequence was found in a woman aged 25 to 39 in good health and CMV-seropositive. Sequencing input: PBMCs. Here the CDR3 reads CATSRGGEGTEAFF. CDR3 sequence (DNA): TGTGCCACCAGCAGGGGAGGGGAAGGGACTGAAGCTTTCTTT.